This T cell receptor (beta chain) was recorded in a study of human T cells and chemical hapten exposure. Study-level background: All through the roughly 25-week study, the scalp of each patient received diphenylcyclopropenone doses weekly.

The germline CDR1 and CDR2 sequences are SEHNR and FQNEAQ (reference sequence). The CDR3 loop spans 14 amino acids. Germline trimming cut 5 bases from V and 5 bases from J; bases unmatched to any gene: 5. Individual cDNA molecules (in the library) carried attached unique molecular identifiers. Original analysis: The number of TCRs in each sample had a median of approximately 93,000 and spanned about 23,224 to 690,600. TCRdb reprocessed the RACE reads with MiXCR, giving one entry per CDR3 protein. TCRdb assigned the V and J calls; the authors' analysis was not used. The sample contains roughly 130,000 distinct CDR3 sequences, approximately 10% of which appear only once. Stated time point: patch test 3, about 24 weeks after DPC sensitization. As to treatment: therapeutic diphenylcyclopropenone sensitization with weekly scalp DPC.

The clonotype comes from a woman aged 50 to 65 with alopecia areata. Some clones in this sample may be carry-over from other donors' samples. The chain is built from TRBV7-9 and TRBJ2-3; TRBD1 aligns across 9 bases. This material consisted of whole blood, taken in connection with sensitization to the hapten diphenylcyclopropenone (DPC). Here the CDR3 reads CASSTGQGGDTQYF. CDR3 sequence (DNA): TGTGCCAGCAGCACGGGACAGGGAGGAGATACGCAGTATTTT.